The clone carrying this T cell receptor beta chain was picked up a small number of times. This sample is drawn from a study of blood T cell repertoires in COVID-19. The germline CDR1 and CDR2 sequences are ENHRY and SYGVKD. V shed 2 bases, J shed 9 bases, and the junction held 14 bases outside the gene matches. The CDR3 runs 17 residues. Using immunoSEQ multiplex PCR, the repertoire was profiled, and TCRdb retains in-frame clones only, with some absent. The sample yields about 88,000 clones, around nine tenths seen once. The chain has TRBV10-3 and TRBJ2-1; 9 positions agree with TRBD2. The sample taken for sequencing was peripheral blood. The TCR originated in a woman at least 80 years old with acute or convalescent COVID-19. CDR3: CAISEGRASGIEGEQFF. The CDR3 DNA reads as TGTGCCATCAGTGAGGGGAGGGCTAGCGGGATAGAAGGTGAGCAGTTCTTC.